The entry below describes one TCR beta chain. Random hexamers were used to reverse transcribe the RNA input (about 0.5 to 1 ug). By means of immunoSEQ multiplex PCR, TCR beta CDR3 spanning 54 Vbeta and 13 Jbeta underwent amplification. From the immunoSEQ multiplex PCR reads, TCRdb called clonotypes with MiXCR, one entry per CDR3 protein. The data show under 200,000 distinct CDR3 sequences, roughly 95% seen once. The data were obtained in a study of CD8 T cells in Susac syndrome. Study-wide background: When blood was drawn, patients with Susac syndrome were on intravenous immunoglobulin alone, on corticosteroids, or therapy-naive.

CDR3 length: 12 amino acids. Germline V gene lookup returns CDR1 LGHNA and CDR2 YNFKEQ. Trimming removed 1 base from V and 5 bases from J, with 6 bases in between. The chain is built from TRBV4-2 and TRBJ2-7; no definite D call. The sample taken for sequencing was CD4+ T cells from PBMCs. The origin of this receptor is a human donor with Susac syndrome. CDR3 DNA: TGTGCCAGCAGCCAAGTAGGTGACGAGCAGTACTTC. This translates into CASSQVGDEQYF.